The present T cell receptor beta chain was sequenced within a study of blood T cell repertoires in COVID-19. Whole-study context: In each case, the material was cDNA or gDNA derived from T cells, B-cell-depleted T cells, or PBMCs.

Trimming removed 3 bases from V and 0 bases from J, with 12 bases in between. This CDR3 region has 15 residues. Germline V gene lookup returns CDR1 WNHNN and CDR2 SYGVQD (reference sequence). Produced via immunoSEQ multiplex PCR; TCRdb's table is partial and in-frame only. The sample has 300,000 to 400,000 clones, about 90% seen once; the top ten hold 1%. Those enrolled, adults aged about 18 to 89 years, came from around 24 US areas. All recovered Cohort 3 donors got two negative PCRs, got clearance, or saw symptom resolution. Material: PBMCs or T cells enriched from blood (not recorded which). The V and J genes are TRBV10-1 and TRBJ2-7; tentatively, D is TRBD2 (6 bases). The receptor was isolated from a woman under 40 who had recovered from COVID-19. The CDR3: CASSELVGGSYEQYF. The CDR3 nucleotides read TGCGCCAGCAGTGAACTAGTGGGGGGCTCCTACGAGCAGTACTTC.